The present TCR beta chain was sequenced within a study of OX40 agonist ivuxolimab in advanced cancers. Background on the study: With a range of about 23 to 85, age averaged approximately 54 years, and around 83% were male. Checkpoint inhibitors had been given previously to roughly 40% of patients. Study-level points and caveats: Partial responders at 0.1-3.0 mg/kg had among the lowest clonal expansion. Clonal expansion by week 6 occurred in CD4+ and CD8+ blood T cells (at 0.1 to 3.0 mg/kg).

In regard to this clone: What it binds is unknown.

The repertoire was sequenced with immunoSEQ multiplex PCR; TCRdb's copy has only in-frame clones and lacks some. This sample has tens of thousands of clones, with 75% to 90% found just once. This CDR3 is built from 16 residues. V lost 0 bases to trimming and J lost 3 bases, with 13 bases between them. Germline values: CDR1 SGHVS, CDR2 FNYEAQ. This sequence joins TRBV7-6 and TRBJ2-3; tentatively, D is TRBD1 (7 bases). The material was CD4+ or CD8+ T cells sorted from blood, obtained in a trial of the OX40 agonist ivuxolimab. The source of this sequence is an adult with an advanced solid tumor such as melanoma, head and neck, liver or kidney cancer. CDR3 sequence: CASSLALSGGTDTQYF. DNA for the CDR3: TGTGCCAGCAGCTTAGCGCTTTCAGGGGGGACAGATACGCAGTATTTT.